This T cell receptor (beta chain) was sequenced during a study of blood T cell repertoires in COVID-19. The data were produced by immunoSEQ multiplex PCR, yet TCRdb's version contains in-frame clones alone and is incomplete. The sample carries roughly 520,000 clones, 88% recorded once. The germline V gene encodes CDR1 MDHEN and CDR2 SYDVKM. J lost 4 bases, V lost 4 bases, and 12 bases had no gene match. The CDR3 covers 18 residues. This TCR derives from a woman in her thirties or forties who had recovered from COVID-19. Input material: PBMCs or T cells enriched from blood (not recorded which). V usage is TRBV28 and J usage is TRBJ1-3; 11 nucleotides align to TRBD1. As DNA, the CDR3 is TGTGCCAGCAGTTCTGGACAGGGGGCTTCATGGAGAGGAAACACCATATATTTT. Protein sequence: CASSSGQGASWRGNTIYF.